Listed here are 5 T cell receptor beta chains from one sample, sequenced in a study of tumor-infiltrating lymphocytes in primary liver carcinoma. Starting from approximately 470 ng of total RNA, TCR beta cDNA was produced with a primer in the constant region. A slightly modified ARM-PCR protocol with three nested multiplex PCR rounds produced these TCR beta libraries. A C-beta reverse primer and TRBV1-TRBV30 forward primers served in each of the first two PCR rounds, at around 10 cycles apiece. TCRdb re-called the multiplex PCR reads through MiXCR, storing one row per CDR3 protein. The sample consists of almost 200,000 distinct CDR3 sequences, 65% of them appearing once. For blood RNA, unsorted whole blood served as the source, and germline DNA was extracted too. The sequenced material came from peripheral blood. The origin of the receptors is a woman in her sixties or seventies with primary liver carcinoma and hepatitis B virus infection.

The chain joins TRBV11-3 to TRBJ2-5, with D maybe TRBD2 (5 bases). Germline V gives CDR1 SGHNT, CDR2 YENEEA. The V and J ends lost 3 bases and 1 base respectively, with 15 bases between them. This CDR3 is 16 amino acids long. CDR3 coding DNA: TGTGCCAGCAGCTTGACGCCCGCACGGGGCCAAGAGACCCAGTACTTC. Translating gives CASSLTPARGQETQYF.

This clonotype showed up just a few times. This rearrangement joins TRBV28 to TRBJ2-4; TRBD1 aligns across 7 bases. Unmatched junction bases numbered 12, after V lost 6 bases and J lost 1 base. Looked up from germline, CDR1 is MDHEN and CDR2 is SYDVKM. The length of the CDR3 is 17 residues. The CDR3 bases are TGTGCCAGCAGCTCTGGTAGGGGGCCAGCGGCCAAAAACATTCAGTACTTC. Translation: CASSSGRGPAAKNIQYF. Drawing the rest from reference TRBV28 and TRBJ2-4, the complete variable domain is DVKVTQSSRYLVKRTGEKVFLECVQDMDHENMFWYRQDPGLGLRLIYFSYDVKMKEKGDIPEGYSVSREKKERFSLILESASTNQTSMYLCASSSGRGPAAKNIQYFGAGTRLSVL.

V gene TRBV29-1 combines with J gene TRBJ2-7, with D maybe TRBD2 (5 bases). The CDR3 consists of 14 residues. Trimming took off 2 bases at V and 6 bases at J, with 17 bases between the two ends. From germline, CDR1 is SQVTM and CDR2 ANQGSEA. In nucleotides, the CDR3 is TGCAGCGTTGAAAGAGTCGGGTCGGGAACCGAGCAGTACTTC. This gives the protein CSVERVGSGTEQYF.

Ten or more counts support this clonotype. V and J are TRBV12-5 and TRBJ1-1; D gene unclear. Trimming pared 7 bases from V and 4 bases from J, leaving 13 bases between. Germline CDR1 and CDR2: LGHNT and FRNRAP. This CDR3 is built from 13 residues. CDR3 nucleotide sequence: TGTGCTAGTGTGGAGGGCTGGAGCACTGAAGCTTTCTTT. This codes for CASVEGWSTEAFF.

Concerning this clonotype: Germline and junction disagree at one end, which may indicate a read error. This chain joins TRBV6-5 and TRBJ2-1; 9 nucleotides match TRBD2. The germline gives CDR1 MNHEY, CDR2 SVGAGI. The CDR3 consists of 14 residues. CDR3 DNA sequence: TGTACCAGCGCGTTAGTAGCGGGAGTTGGTGAGCACTTCTTC. Translation: CTSALVAGVGEHFF.